The T cell receptor (beta chain) under discussion was sequenced for a study of vaccination and CD4 T cells after COVID-19. In the study overall: Controls had a CEFX pool, an HIV-1 Nef pool, or no peptide added.

Cultured CD4+ T-cell DNA underwent Oncomine TCR Beta short-read sequencing. Researchers extracted genomic DNA from CD4+ T cells that had been cultured. MiXCR, applied by TCRdb to the PCR reads, yields one record per CDR3 protein. The table records some 7,800 distinct CDR3 sequences, more than 30% of them present only once. This CDR3 has 14 amino acids. Germline CDR1 MDHEN, CDR2 SYDVKM. Between the trimmed V and J ends, which lost 3 bases and 7 bases, there was a span of 10 bases. Study-level results: Only post-vaccination samples contained a median 86.3% of the reactive clones in convalescent patients.

Treatment indicated: roughly nine-day PBMC culture with coronavirus spike peptide pools or control peptides (ViraFEST assay). Prior to the COVID-19 pandemic (2011-2018), the unexposed donor's CD4+ T cells were collected. ViraFEST stimulated the growth of antigen-specific T cells using peptide pools and subsequently profiled their TCRs by sequencing. With regard to this clonotype: Its cognate antigen is unknown.

Input material: CD4+ T cells from blood, cultured in vitro. The chain joins TRBV28 to TRBJ1-6; D gene unclear. The source is a human donor in good health. CDR3 sequence: CASSLSRYNSPLHF. CDR3 coding DNA: TGTGCCAGCAGTTTGTCCAGATACAATTCACCCCTCCACTTT.